The 6 T cell receptor beta chains listed next were all sequenced from one sample in a study of blood T cell repertoires in COVID-19. The data were produced by immunoSEQ multiplex PCR, yet TCRdb's version contains in-frame clones alone and is incomplete. The table lists about 140,000 clones, 80% to 90% of them singletons. The sample consisted of PBMCs or T cells enriched from blood (not recorded which). These receptors originate from a man aged 55 to 70 who had recovered from COVID-19.

This clone was seen only once. This CDR3 is CAISGGTGGADTQYF. Written as DNA, the CDR3 is TGTGCCATCAGTGGGGGGACAGGGGGCGCAGATACGCAGTATTTT. This sequence joins TRBV10-3 and TRBJ2-3; 12 positions agree with TRBD1. J gave up 4 bases and V 4 bases, and 3 bases lay outside the gene matches. CDR1 ENHRY and CDR2 SYGVKD come from the germline V gene. The CDR3 is made up of 15 amino acids.

The rearrangement links TRBV29-1 to TRBJ1-2, with 7 bases that match TRBD1. The CDR3 is made up of 15 amino acids. CDR1 is SQVTM, CDR2 ANQGSEA, per germline. With V trimmed by 0 bases and J by 4 bases, 8 bases remained unmatched. The CDR3 is CSVEDYRGDVYGYTF. Written as DNA, the CDR3 is TGCAGCGTTGAAGATTACAGGGGAGATGTCTATGGCTACACCTTC.

The chain couples TRBV10-3 to TRBJ2-1; TRBD2 aligns across 8 bases. V lost 6 bases and J lost 8; bases outside the gene matches: 6. Germline V gene data show CDR1 as ENHRY and CDR2 as SYGVKD. The CDR3 contains 13 residues. The CDR3: CAISREGYDEQFF. The CDR3 DNA follows: TGTGCCATCAGCCGGGAGGGGTATGATGAGCAGTTCTTC.

Only one count was recorded for this clone. The sample carries other DNA sequences with the same CDR3. This sequence joins TRBV30 and TRBJ2-1, with D uncertain. This CDR3 spans 11 amino acids. V shed 0 bases and J shed 8 bases, with 5 bases lying between them. Germline V gene sequence: CDR1 GTSNPN, CDR2 SVGIG (reference sequence). For the CDR3, the DNA is TGTGCCTGGAGTGTACTTGATGAGCAGTTCTTC. It specifies CAWSVLDEQFF.

V is TRBV30 and J is TRBJ1-5; D remains ambiguous. The CDR3 totals 14 residues. Trimming removed 1 base at V and 5 bases at J, with 12 bases between. CDR1 GTSNPN and CDR2 SVGIG come from the germline V gene (reference sequence). The CDR3 loop is CAWSAESGYQPQHF. In DNA, the CDR3 is TGTGCCTGGAGTGCGGAATCGGGGTATCAGCCCCAGCATTTT.

The gene calls are TRBV6-5 and TRBJ1-6; tentative D call: TRBD1 (5 bases). Germline V gene sequence: CDR1 MNHEY, CDR2 SVGAGI. V was clipped by 5 bases and J by 14 bases, with 19 bases between them. The CDR3 loop spans 14 amino acids. The CDR3 region has the DNA TGTGCCAGCAGTCCAATAACGCTACTCAGGGCCCTCCACTTT. It encodes CASSPITLLRALHF.